This is a list of T cell receptor beta chains from one sample in a study of T cell changes during pregnancy in multiple sclerosis. Using immunoSEQ multiplex PCR, the repertoire was profiled, and TCRdb retains in-frame clones only, with some absent. The table lists 20,000 to 25,000 clones, about 84% of them singletons, with less than 9% in the top ten. The sequenced sample was CD8+ T cells from peripheral blood mononuclear cells, obtained before pregnancy. The receptor source for this set is a female donor with multiple sclerosis, enrolled in a pregnancy study. Both conserved end residues are part of each CDR3. A D gene is named only where the DNA matches it firmly. The listing skips clone size in some rows; elsewhere it reads once, few, many or a size class.

clone size: .; D gene: TRBD2; J gene: TRBJ2-7; V gene: TRBV5-6; CDR3 DNA: TGTGCCAGCAGTCCGGGACTAGGGGTCAGCGAGCAGTACTTC; CDR3 protein: CASSPGLGVSEQYF
clone size: .; D gene: TRBD2; J gene: TRBJ2-3; V gene: TRBV7-9; CDR3 DNA: TGTGCCAGCAGCTTCCCCATTCAACTAGCGGGAGGATTCACAGATACGCAGTATTTT; CDR3 protein: CASSFPIQLAGGFTDTQYF
clone size: .; D gene: TRBD1; J gene: TRBJ2-5; V gene: TRBV13; CDR3 DNA: TGTGCCAGCAGCTTCAACAGGGGGCGGGAGACCCAGTACTTC; CDR3 protein: CASSFNRGRETQYF
clone size: .; D gene: .; J gene: TRBJ2-5; V gene: TRBV7-6; CDR3 DNA: TGTGCCAGCAGCTCGCGGACTCCCGGGACCCAGTACTTC; CDR3 protein: CASSSRTPGTQYF
clone size: once; D gene: .; J gene: TRBJ2-1; V gene: TRBV9; CDR3 DNA: TGTGCCAGCAGCGGACAAAGCTCCTACAATGAGCAGTTCTTC; CDR3 protein: CASSGQSSYNEQFF
clone size: once; D gene: .; J gene: TRBJ2-1; V gene: TRBV5-1; CDR3 DNA: TGCGCCAGCAGATCACGTATGAGCTCCTACAATGAGCAGTTCTTC; CDR3 protein: CASRSRMSSYNEQFF
clone size: .; D gene: TRBD2; J gene: TRBJ2-7; V gene: TRBV28; CDR3 DNA: TGTGCCAGCCTGCGGGGGGGGGTGGGACACGAGCAGTACTTC; CDR3 protein: CASLRGGVGHEQYF
clone size: .; D gene: .; J gene: TRBJ2-7; V gene: TRBV4-3; CDR3 DNA: TGCGCCAGCAGCCAAGCGGAACAGGGTACCTACGAGCAGTACTTC; CDR3 protein: CASSQAEQGTYEQYF
clone size: .; D gene: TRBD1; J gene: TRBJ2-7; V gene: TRBV11-2; CDR3 DNA: TGTGCCAGCAGCTTAGAGACAGGGACCTCCTACGAGCAGTACTTC; CDR3 protein: CASSLETGTSYEQYF
clone size: .; D gene: TRBD2; J gene: TRBJ2-5; V gene: TRBV7-4; CDR3 DNA: TGTGCCAGCAGCTTACCAGCGGGAGGCTTGGAGACCCAGTACTTC; CDR3 protein: CASSLPAGGLETQYF
clone size: .; D gene: TRBD1; J gene: TRBJ2-1; V gene: TRBV7-9; CDR3 DNA: TGTGCCAGCAGCCCGACAGGGAGTCCTTACAATGAGCAGTTCTTC; CDR3 protein: CASSPTGSPYNEQFF
clone size: .; D gene: .; J gene: TRBJ2-7; V gene: TRBV6-6; CDR3 DNA: TGTGCCAGCAGTTACTCGAACAGGGAGATGAGCTACGAGCAGTACTTC; CDR3 protein: CASSYSNREMSYEQYF
clone size: .; D gene: TRBD1; J gene: TRBJ2-7; V gene: TRBV27; CDR3 DNA: TGTGCCAGCAGTTGGACAGGGAACTCCTACGAGCAGTACTTC; CDR3 protein: CASSWTGNSYEQYF
clone size: .; D gene: TRBD2; J gene: TRBJ2-1; V gene: TRBV19; CDR3 DNA: TGTGCCAGTAGTAGCCCTAGCGGGAGCTCCTACAATGAGCAGTTCTTC; CDR3 protein: CASSSPSGSSYNEQFF
clone size: few; D gene: TRBD1; J gene: TRBJ1-1; V gene: TRBV10-3; CDR3 DNA: TGTGCCATCAGGGACAGGGGAGTGAACACTGAAGCTTTCTTT; CDR3 protein: CAIRDRGVNTEAFF
clone size: .; D gene: .; J gene: TRBJ2-3; V gene: TRBV19; CDR3 DNA: TGTGCCAGTACCACCGGTTGGGGACGGGAGCTAGATACGCAGTATTTT; CDR3 protein: CASTTGWGRELDTQYF
clone size: .; D gene: TRBD2; J gene: TRBJ2-1; V gene: TRBV4-1; CDR3 DNA: TGCGCCAGCAGCCCCTCTAGCGGAAGTAACAATGAGCAGTTCTTC; CDR3 protein: CASSPSSGSNNEQFF
clone size: .; D gene: .; J gene: TRBJ1-2; V gene: TRBV27; CDR3 DNA: TGTGCCAGCAGTTTATTTAGCGGGATAAGCGGCAATGGCTACACCTTC; CDR3 protein: CASSLFSGISGNGYTF
clone size: .; D gene: .; J gene: TRBJ2-4; V gene: TRBV10-3; CDR3 DNA: TGTGCCGCACATGGATCCGGGACACTAAAATTC; CDR3 protein: CAAHGSGTLKF
clone size: .; D gene: TRBD1; J gene: TRBJ1-4; V gene: TRBV10-3; CDR3 DNA: TGTGCCACGTATGAACCGGGACAGGAATTAGGAAAGGAAAAACTGTTTTTT; CDR3 protein: CATYEPGQELGKEKLFF
clone size: medium-sized; D gene: TRBD1; J gene: TRBJ2-7; V gene: TRBV28; CDR3 DNA: TGTGCCAGCAAGGGACAGGGGCTCTACGAGCAGTACTTC; CDR3 protein: CASKGQGLYEQYF
clone size: .; D gene: TRBD1; J gene: TRBJ2-7; V gene: TRBV28; CDR3 DNA: TGTGCCAGCAGCTCATACCGACTGGGACAGGGTTACGAGCAGTACTTC; CDR3 protein: CASSSYRLGQGYEQYF
clone size: .; D gene: .; J gene: TRBJ1-2; V gene: TRBV5-3; CDR3 DNA: TGTGCCAGAAGCTTATTACCTATCGCTAACTATGGCTACACCTTC; CDR3 protein: CARSLLPIANYGYTF
clone size: .; D gene: TRBD1; J gene: TRBJ1-2; V gene: TRBV14; CDR3 DNA: TGTGCCAGCAGCCAAGGGACAGGACCTATACCATACTATGGCTACACCTTC; CDR3 protein: CASSQGTGPIPYYGYTF
clone size: .; D gene: .; J gene: TRBJ2-1; V gene: TRBV11-3; CDR3 DNA: TGTGCCAGCAGCGCATCCCCCGGGACACAAGATGAGCAGTTCTTC; CDR3 protein: CASSASPGTQDEQFF
clone size: medium-sized; D gene: .; J gene: TRBJ2-1; V gene: TRBV29-1; CDR3 DNA: TGCAGCGCCACCCGGGACTCGCAGTTCTTC; CDR3 protein: CSATRDSQFF
clone size: .; D gene: TRBD2; J gene: TRBJ2-1; V gene: TRBV13; CDR3 DNA: TGTGCCAGCAGCTTATCTTCTTGGGCTAGCGGGAACAATGAGCAGTTCTTC; CDR3 protein: CASSLSSWASGNNEQFF
clone size: .; D gene: TRBD1; J gene: TRBJ2-7; V gene: TRBV29-1; CDR3 DNA: TGCAGCGTTGAATTTTTTGGGACAGGGACCTACGAGCAGTACTTC; CDR3 protein: CSVEFFGTGTYEQYF
clone size: .; D gene: .; J gene: TRBJ1-2; V gene: TRBV30; CDR3 DNA: TGTGCCTGGACCCACCAGGGTAACTATGGCTACACCTTC; CDR3 protein: CAWTHQGNYGYTF
clone size: .; D gene: TRBD2; J gene: TRBJ2-7; V gene: TRBV27; CDR3 DNA: TGTGCCAGCAGTTTATTAGCGGGAGGCTACGAGCAGTACTTC; CDR3 protein: CASSLLAGGYEQYF
clone size: few; D gene: .; J gene: TRBJ1-2; V gene: TRBV13; CDR3 DNA: TGTGCCAGCAGCCCCGCTGAGGGTTATGGCTACACCTTC; CDR3 protein: CASSPAEGYGYTF
clone size: .; D gene: TRBD1; J gene: TRBJ1-1; V gene: TRBV6-5; CDR3 DNA: TGTGCCAGCAGTTACGGGACAGGGATGAGTGCTGAAGCTTTCTTT; CDR3 protein: CASSYGTGMSAEAFF
clone size: .; D gene: TRBD1; J gene: TRBJ1-2; V gene: TRBV6-5; CDR3 DNA: TGTGCCAGCAGTTACGACAACAGGGGGAACTATGGCTACACCTTC; CDR3 protein: CASSYDNRGNYGYTF
clone size: once; D gene: .; J gene: TRBJ1-5; V gene: TRBV28; CDR3 DNA: TGTGCCAGCAGTTTATTGTGGGGGGTTGGCAATCAGCCCCAGCATTTT; CDR3 protein: CASSLLWGVGNQPQHF
clone size: .; D gene: .; J gene: TRBJ1-1; V gene: TRBV13; CDR3 DNA: TGTGCCAGCAGCTTAGAGGGGAAGACAGGCGTCACTGAAGCTTTCTTT; CDR3 protein: CASSLEGKTGVTEAFF
clone size: .; D gene: .; J gene: TRBJ1-1; V gene: TRBV6-1; CDR3 DNA: TGTGCCAGCCTCCCGAGGGGGACTGAAGCTTTCTTT; CDR3 protein: CASLPRGTEAFF